This TCR beta chain was sequenced in a study of T cell responses to AZD1222 COVID-19 vaccine. Concerning this clone itself: Its antigen is as yet unknown.

Germline CDR1 reads LNHDA; CDR2 reads SQIVND (reference sequence). V gave up 3 bases and J gave up 6 bases; unmatched junction bases: 8. The CDR3 runs 15 residues. Regarding the study as a whole: The span of vaccine-associated CD4 TCRs extended across spike, with dominance at 160-218 and 743-854. Of spike-specific TCRs, nearly half reportedly target regions left unmutated in variants. At study baseline, merely roughly 6 AZD1222 recipients were seropositive. There were mostly white British donors and more females than males, and clonal diversity was possibly underestimated.

Produced via immunoSEQ multiplex PCR; TCRdb's table is partial and in-frame only. The sample carries 150,000 to 200,000 clones, less than 95% recorded once. This sequence was found in an adult in good health. Sequenced here: peripheral blood, sampled on day 0 of AZD1222 vaccination. The rearrangement uses TRBV19 and TRBJ1-2, with TRBD1 matching over 9 bases. CDR3 bases: TGTGCCAGTAGTATGCCCCGCGGGACAGGGCATGGCTACACCTTC. It yields the protein CASSMPRGTGHGYTF.